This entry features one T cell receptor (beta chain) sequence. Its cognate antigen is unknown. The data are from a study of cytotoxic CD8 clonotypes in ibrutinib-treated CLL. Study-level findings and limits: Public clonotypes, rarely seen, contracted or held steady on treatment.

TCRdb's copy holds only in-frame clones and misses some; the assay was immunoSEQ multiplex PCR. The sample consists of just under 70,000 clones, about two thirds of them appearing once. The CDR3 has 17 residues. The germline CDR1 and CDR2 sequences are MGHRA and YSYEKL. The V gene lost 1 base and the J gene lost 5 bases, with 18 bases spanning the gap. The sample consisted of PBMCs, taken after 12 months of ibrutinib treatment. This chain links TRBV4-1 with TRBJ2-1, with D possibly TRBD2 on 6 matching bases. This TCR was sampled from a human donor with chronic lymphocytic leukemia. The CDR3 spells CASSQGTRPSANNEQFF. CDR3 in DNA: TGCGCCAGCAGCCAAGGTACTAGGCCTAGCGCAAACAATGAGCAGTTCTTC.